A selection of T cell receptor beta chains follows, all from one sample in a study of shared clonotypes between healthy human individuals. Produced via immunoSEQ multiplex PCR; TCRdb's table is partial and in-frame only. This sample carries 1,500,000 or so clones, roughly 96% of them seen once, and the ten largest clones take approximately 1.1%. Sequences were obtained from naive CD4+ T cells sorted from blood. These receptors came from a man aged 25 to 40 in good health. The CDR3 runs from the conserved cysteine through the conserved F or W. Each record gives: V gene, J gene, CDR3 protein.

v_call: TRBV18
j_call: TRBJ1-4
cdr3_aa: CASSPDRGRTNEKLFF

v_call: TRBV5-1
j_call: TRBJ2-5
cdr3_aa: CASSLLTGSSFETQYF

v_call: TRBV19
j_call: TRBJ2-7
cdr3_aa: CASSITHFSYEQYF

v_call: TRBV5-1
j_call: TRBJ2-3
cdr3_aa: CASSFSTDTQYF

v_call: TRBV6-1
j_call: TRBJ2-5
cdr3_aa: CASSSDSPSYETQYF

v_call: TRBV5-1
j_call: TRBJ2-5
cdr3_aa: CASSSRDPQETQYF

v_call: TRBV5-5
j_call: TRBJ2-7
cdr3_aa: CASSASGVSYEQYF

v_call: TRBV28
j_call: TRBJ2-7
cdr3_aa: CASSLIWAYYEQYF

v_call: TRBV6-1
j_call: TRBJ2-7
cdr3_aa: CASSEGMAGLSYEQYF

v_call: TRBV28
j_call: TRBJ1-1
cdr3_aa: CASSRGDSVEAFF

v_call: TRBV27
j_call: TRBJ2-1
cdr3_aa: CASSPSRTSVTVGNEQFF

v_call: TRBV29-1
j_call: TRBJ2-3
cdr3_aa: CSVVFQITGTDTQYF

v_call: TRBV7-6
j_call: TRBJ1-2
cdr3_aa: CASSLNGDTSYGYTF

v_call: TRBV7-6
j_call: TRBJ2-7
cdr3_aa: CASSLLAPYEQYF

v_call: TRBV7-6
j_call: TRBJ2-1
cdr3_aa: CASSLVVGEQFF

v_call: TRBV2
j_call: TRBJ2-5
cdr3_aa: CASKTGETQYF

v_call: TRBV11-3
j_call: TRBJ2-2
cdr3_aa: CASGLDRDTGELFF

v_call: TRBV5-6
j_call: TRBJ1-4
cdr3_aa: CASSPRDRGEKLFF

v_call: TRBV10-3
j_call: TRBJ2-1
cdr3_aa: CATGLAEGNEQFF

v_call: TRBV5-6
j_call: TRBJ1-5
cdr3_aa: CASSLTGPQREPQHF

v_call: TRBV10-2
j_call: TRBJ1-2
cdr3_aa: CASSESMTANYGYTF

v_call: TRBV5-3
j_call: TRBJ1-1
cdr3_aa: CARSFTEGRDTEAFF

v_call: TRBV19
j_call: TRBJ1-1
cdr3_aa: CASSKGRGRLNTEAFF

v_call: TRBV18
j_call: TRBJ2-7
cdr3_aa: CASSPPSVPEQYF

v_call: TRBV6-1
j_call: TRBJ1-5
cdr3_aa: CASRRTGFDQPQHF

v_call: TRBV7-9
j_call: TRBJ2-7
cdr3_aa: CASSKRETTTYEQYF

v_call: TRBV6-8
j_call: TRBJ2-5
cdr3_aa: CATRRVDVETQYF

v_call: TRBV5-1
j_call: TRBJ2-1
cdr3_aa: CASGTSYNEQFF

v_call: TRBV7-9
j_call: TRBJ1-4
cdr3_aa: CASSTHGGDEKLFF

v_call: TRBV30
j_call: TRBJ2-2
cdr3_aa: CAWSALGGDTGELFF

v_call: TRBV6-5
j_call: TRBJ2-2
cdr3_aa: CASSLIAGGGELFF

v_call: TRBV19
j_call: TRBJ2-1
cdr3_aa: CASSFVNEQFF

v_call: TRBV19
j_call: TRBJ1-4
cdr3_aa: CASSIVYGSEKLFF

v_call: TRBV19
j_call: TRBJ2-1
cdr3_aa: CASSRRNYNEQFF

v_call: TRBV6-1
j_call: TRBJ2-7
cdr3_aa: CASSEMTYEQYF

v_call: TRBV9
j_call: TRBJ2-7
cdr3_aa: CASSVRPSGPYEQYF

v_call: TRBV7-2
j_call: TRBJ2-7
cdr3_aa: CASSLGSGIVYEQYF

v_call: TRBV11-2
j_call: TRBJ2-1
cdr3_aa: CASSSSGASSVSYNEQFF

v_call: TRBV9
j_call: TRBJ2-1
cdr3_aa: CASSVVGAGANEQFF

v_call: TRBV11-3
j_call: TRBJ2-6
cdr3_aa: CASTGSGANVLTF

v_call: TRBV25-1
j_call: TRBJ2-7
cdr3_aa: CASSFSYEQYF

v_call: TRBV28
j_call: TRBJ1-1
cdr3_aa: CASSSDRGPGTEAFF

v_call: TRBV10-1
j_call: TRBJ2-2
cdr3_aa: CASSGQGATGELFF

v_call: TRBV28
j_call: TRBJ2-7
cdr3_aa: CASSLLLTTYEQYF

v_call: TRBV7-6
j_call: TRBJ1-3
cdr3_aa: CASSLAGNKNTIYF

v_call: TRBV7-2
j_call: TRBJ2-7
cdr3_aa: CASSLLPSGIYEQYF

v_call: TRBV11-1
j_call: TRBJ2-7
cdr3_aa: CASSSQGLSYEQYF

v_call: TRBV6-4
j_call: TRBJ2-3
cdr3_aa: CASSASGDSTDTQYF

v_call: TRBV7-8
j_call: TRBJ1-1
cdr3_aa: CASSLIGDRVGSINTEAFF

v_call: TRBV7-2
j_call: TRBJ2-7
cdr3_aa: CASSSPWTSGFEQYF

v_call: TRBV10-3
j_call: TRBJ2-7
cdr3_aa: CAISEVTSYEQYF

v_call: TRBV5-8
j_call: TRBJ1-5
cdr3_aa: CASRPGGGNQPQHF

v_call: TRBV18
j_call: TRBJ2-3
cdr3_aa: CASSPPGTDTQYF

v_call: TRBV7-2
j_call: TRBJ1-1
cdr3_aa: CASSYLNANTEAFF

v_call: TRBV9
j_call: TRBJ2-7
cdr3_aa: CASSVDWQASYEQYF

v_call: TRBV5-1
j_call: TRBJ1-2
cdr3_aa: CASSGTSGHIWNYGYTF

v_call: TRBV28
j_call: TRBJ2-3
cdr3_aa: CASSFMPFVSDGGTDTQYF